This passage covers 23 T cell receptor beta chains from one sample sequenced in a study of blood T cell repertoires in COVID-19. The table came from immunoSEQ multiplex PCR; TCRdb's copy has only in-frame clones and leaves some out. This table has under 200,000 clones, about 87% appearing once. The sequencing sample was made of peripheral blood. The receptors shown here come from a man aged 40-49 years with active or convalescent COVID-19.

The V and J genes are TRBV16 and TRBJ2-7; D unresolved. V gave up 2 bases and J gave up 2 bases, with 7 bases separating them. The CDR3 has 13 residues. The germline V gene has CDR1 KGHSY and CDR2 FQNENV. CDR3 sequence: CASSQGSAYEQYF. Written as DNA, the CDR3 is TGTGCCAGCAGCCAAGGAAGCGCCTACGAGCAGTACTTC.

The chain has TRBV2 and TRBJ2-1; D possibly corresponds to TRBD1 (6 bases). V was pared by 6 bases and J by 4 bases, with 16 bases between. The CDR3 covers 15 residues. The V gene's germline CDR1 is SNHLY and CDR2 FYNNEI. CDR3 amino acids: CASRRGLGEYNEQFF. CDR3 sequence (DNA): TGTGCCAGCAGGAGGGGGTTAGGGGAATACAATGAGCAGTTCTTC.

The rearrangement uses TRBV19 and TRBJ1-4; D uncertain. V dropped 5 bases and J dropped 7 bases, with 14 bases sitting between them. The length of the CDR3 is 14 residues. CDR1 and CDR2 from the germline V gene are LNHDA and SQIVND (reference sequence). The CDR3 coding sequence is TGTGCCAGTAGTCCAAGCTACGCGGGTGAAAAACTGTTTTTT. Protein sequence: CASSPSYAGEKLFF.

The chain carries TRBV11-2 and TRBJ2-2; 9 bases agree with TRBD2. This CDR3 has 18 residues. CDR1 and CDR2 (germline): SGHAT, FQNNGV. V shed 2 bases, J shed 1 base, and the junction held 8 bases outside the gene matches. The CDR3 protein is CASSLYGRGGVNTGELFF. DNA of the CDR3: TGTGCCAGCAGCTTATACGGCCGCGGGGGGGTGAACACCGGGGAGCTGTTTTTT.

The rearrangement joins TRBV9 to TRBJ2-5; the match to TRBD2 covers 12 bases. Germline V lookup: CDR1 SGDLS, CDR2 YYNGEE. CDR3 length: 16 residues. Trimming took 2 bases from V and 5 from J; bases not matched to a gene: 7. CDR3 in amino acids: CASSVGLAGNWETQYF. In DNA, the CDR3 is TGTGCCAGCAGCGTCGGACTAGCGGGGAATTGGGAGACCCAGTACTTC.

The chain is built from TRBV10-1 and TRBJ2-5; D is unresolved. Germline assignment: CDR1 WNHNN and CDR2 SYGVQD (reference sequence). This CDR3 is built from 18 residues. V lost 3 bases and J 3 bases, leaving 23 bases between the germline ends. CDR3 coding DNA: TGCGCCAGCAGTGAACTCAGAGGCCACCGTATAGATAAAGAGACCCAGTACTTC. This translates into CASSELRGHRIDKETQYF.

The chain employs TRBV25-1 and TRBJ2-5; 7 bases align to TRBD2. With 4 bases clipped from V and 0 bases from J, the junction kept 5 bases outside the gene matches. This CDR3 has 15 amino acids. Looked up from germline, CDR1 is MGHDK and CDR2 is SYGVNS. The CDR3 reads CASSAWGGNQETQYF. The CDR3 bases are TGTGCCAGCAGTGCCTGGGGAGGGAACCAAGAGACCCAGTACTTC.

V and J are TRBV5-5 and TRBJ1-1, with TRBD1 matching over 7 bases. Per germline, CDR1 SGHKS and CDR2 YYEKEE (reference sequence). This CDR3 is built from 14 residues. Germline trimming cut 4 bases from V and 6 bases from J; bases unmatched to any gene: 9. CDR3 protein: CASSPQTGRSEAFF. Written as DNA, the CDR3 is TGTGCCAGCAGCCCCCAGACAGGGAGGTCTGAAGCTTTCTTT. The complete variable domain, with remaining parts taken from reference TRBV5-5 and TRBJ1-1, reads DAGVTQSPTHLIKTRGQQVTLRCSPISGHKSVSWYQQVLGQGPQFIFQYYEKEERGRGNFPDRFSARQFPNYSSELNVNALLLGDSALYLCASSPQTGRSEAFFGQGTRLTVV.

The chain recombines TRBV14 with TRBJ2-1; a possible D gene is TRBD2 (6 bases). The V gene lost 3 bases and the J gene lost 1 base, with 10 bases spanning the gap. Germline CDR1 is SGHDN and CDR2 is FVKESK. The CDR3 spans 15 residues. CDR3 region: CASSHLGGSYNEQFF. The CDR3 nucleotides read TGTGCCAGCAGCCACCTGGGGGGATCCTACAATGAGCAGTTCTTC.

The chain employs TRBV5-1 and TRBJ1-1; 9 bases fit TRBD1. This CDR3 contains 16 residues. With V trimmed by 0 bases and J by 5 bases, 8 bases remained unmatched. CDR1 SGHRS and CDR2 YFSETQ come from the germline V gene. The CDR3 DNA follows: TGCGCCAGCAGCTTGGATGTTGGGACAGGGCCTACTGAAGCTTTCTTT. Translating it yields CASSLDVGTGPTEAFF.

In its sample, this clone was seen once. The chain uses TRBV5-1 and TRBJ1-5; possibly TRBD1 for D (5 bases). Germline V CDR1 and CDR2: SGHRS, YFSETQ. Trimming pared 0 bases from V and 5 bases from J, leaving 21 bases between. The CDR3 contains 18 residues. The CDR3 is CASSLAPLVQGGYQPQHF. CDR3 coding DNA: TGCGCCAGCAGCTTGGCCCCTCTGGTTCAGGGAGGCTATCAGCCCCAGCATTTT.

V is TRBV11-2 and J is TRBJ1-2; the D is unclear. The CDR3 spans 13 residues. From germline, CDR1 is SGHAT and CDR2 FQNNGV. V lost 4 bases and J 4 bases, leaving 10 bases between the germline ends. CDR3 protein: CASSSASGYGYTF. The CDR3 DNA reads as TGTGCCAGCAGCTCGGCCTCGGGCTATGGCTACACCTTC.

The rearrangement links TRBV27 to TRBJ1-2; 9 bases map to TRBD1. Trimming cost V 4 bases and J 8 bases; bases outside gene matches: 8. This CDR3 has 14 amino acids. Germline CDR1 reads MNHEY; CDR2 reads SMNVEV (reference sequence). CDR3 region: CASSYRGQVEGYTF. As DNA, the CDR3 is TGTGCCAGCAGTTACAGGGGGCAAGTCGAAGGCTACACCTTC.

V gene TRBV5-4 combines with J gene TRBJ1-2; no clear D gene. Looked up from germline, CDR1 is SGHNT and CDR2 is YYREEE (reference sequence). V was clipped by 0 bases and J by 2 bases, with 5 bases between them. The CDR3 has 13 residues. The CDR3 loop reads CASSLDRNYGYTF. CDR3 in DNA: TGTGCCAGCAGCTTGGACAGAAACTATGGCTACACCTTC.

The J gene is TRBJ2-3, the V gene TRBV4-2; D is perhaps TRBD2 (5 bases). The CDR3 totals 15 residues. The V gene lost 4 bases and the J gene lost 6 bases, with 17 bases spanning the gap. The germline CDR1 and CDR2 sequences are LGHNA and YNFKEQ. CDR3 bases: TGTGCCAGCAGCCTGGCGGCCTTAACGGGGGATACGCAGTATTTT. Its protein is CASSLAALTGDTQYF.

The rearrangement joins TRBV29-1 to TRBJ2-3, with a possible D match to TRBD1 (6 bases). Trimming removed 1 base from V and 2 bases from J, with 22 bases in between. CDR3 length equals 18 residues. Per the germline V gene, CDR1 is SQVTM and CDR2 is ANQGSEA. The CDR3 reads CSVEGWASGDLNTDTQYF. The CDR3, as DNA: TGCAGCGTTGAAGGCTGGGCGTCAGGGGACCTTAACACAGATACGCAGTATTTT.

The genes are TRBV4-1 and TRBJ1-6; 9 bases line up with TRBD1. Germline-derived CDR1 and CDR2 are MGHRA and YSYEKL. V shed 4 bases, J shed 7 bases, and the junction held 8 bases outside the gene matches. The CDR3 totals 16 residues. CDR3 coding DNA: TGCGCCAGCAGCCTCCGGACAGGGGTTTTGAATTCACCCCTCCACTTT. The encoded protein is CASSLRTGVLNSPLHF.

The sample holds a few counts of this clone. CDR3 amino acids: CASSPLGAGDGNQPQHF. CDR3 sequence (DNA): TGTGCCAGCAGCCCCCTGGGGGCAGGGGATGGAAATCAGCCCCAGCATTTT. The chain links TRBV16 to TRBJ1-5; D is possibly TRBD1 (6 bases). CDR3 size: 17 residues. V lost 4 bases, J lost 4 bases, and 20 bases lay in between. Per the germline V gene, CDR1 is KGHSY and CDR2 is FQNENV.

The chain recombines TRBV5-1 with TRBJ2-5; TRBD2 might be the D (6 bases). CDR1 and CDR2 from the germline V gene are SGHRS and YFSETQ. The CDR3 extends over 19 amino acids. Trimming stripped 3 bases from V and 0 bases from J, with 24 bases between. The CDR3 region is CASSSYSGTSDPYQETQYF. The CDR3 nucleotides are TGCGCCAGCAGCTCTTATTCCGGGACTTCGGACCCGTACCAAGAGACCCAGTACTTC.

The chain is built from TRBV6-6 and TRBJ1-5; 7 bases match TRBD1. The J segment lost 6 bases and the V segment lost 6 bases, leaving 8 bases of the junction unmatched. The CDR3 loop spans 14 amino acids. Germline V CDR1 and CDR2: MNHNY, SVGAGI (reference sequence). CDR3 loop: CASRAGGSGQPQHF. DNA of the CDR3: TGTGCCAGCAGAGCAGGGGGAAGTGGTCAGCCCCAGCATTTT.

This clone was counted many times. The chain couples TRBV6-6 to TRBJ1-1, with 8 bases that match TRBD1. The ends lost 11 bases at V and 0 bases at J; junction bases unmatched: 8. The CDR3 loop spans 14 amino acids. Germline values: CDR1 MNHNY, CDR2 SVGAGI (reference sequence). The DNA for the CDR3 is TGTGCCGCCGACGCAGGGGGCATGAACACTGAAGCTTTCTTT. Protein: CAADAGGMNTEAFF.

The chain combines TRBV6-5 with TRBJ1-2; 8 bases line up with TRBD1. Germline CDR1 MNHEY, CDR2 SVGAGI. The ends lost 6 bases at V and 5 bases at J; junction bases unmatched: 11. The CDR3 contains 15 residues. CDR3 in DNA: TGTGCCAGCAGGCCCAGCGCAACAGGGGGTTATGGCTACACCTTC. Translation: CASRPSATGGYGYTF.

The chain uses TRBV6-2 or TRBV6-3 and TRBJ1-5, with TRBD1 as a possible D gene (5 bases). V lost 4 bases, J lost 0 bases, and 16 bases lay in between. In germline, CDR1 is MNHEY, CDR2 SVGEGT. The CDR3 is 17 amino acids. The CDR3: CASSSVKGPYSNQPQHF. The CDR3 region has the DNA TGTGCCAGCAGTTCAGTCAAGGGGCCCTATAGCAATCAGCCCCAGCATTTT.